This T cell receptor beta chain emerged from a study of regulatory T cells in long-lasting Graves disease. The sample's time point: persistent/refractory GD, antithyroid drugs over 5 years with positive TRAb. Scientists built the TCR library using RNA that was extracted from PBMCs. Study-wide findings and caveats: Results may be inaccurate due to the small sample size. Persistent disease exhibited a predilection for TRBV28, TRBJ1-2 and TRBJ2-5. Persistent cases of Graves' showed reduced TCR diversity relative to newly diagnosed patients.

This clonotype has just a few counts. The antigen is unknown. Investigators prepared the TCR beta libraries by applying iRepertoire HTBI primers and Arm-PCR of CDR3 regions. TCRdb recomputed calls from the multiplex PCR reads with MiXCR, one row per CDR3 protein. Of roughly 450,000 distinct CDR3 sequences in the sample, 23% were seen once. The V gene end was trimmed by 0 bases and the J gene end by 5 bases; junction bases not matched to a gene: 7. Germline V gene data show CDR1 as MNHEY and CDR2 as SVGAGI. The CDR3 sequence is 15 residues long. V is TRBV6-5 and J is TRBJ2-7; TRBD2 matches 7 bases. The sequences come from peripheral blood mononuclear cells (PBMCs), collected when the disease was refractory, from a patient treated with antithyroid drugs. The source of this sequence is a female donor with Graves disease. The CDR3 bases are TGTGCCAGCAGTTACTCTACGGCGGGAGCGAACGAGCAGTACTTC. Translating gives CASSYSTAGANEQYF.